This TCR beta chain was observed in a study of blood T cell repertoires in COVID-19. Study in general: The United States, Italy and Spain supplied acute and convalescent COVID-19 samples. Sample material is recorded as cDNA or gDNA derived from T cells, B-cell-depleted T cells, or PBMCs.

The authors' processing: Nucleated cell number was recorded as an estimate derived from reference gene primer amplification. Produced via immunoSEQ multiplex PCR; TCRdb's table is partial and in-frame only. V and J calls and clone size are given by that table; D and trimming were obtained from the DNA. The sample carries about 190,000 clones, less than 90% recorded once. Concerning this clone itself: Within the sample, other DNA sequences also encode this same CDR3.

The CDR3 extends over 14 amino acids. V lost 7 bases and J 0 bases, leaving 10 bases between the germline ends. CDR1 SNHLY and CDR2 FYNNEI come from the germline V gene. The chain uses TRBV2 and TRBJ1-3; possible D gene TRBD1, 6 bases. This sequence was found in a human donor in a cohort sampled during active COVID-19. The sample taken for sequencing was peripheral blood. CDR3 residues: CASNREYSGNTIYF. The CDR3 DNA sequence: TGTGCCAGCAACAGGGAATACTCTGGAAACACCATATATTTT.